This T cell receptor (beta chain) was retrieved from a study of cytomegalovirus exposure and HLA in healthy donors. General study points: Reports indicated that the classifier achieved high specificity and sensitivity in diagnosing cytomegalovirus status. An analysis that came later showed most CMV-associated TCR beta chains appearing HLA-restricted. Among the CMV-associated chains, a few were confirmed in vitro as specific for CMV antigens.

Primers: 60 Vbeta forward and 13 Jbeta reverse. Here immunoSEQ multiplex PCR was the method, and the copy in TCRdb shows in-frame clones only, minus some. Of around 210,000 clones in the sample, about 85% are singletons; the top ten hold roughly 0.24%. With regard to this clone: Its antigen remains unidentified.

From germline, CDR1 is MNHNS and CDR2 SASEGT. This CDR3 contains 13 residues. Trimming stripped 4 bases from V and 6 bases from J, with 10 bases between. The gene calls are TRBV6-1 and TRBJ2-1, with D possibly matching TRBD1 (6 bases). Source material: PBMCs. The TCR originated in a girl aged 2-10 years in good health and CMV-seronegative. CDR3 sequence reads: CASSAQGTNEQFF. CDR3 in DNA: TGTGCCAGCAGTGCGCAGGGGACCAATGAGCAGTTCTTC.